Following are 20 T cell receptor beta chains from one sample sequenced in a study of OX40 agonist ivuxolimab in advanced cancers. Libraries were prepared through the immunoSEQ multiplex PCR assay. TCRdb's version of the immuneACCESS table is confined to in-frame rearrangements and falls short of the full clone set. An unresolved V gene accounts for under half of the shortfall where checked; the remainder is of unknown origin. The sample has more than 40,000 clones on record, around 80% of them singletons. The biggest ten clones account for roughly 25% of the sample. The sample was CD4+ or CD8+ T cells sorted from blood, taken in a trial of the OX40 agonist ivuxolimab. These receptors came from an adult with an advanced solid tumor such as melanoma, head and neck, liver or kidney cancer.

CDR3 sequence reads: CASSLVEASGNTGELFF. The CDR3 DNA follows: TGTGCCAGCAGCTTAGTGGAGGCTAGCGGAAACACCGGGGAGCTGTTTTTT. V and J are TRBV11-2 and TRBJ2-2; the match to TRBD2 covers 7 bases. This CDR3 is built from 17 residues. V lost 1 base and J lost 2; bases outside the gene matches: 7. Germline V gene data show CDR1 as SGHAT and CDR2 as FQNNGV. The whole variable domain, filled in from reference TRBV11-2 and TRBJ2-2, reads EAGVAQSPRYKIIEKRQSVAFWCNPISGHATLYWYQQILGQGPKLLIQFQNNGVVDDSQLPKDRFSAERLKGVDSTLKIQPAKLEDSAVYLCASSLVEASGNTGELFFGEGSRLTVL.

The J gene is TRBJ2-5, the V gene TRBV14; D may be TRBD2 (6 bases). The germline V gene has CDR1 SGHDN and CDR2 FVKESK. CDR3 size: 14 residues. V gave up 4 bases and J gave up 5 bases, with 14 bases separating them. As DNA, the CDR3 is TGTGCCAGCAGCCTAGGTAGCGGCGGGGAGACCCAGTACTTC. Its translation is CASSLGSGGETQYF.

This chain links TRBV30 with TRBJ2-2; D may be TRBD2 (6 bases). Trimming left V 1 base short and J 6 bases short, with 15 bases between. This CDR3 is 15 amino acids long. Germline CDR1 GTSNPN, CDR2 SVGIG (reference sequence). DNA of the CDR3: TGTGCCTGGAGTGAGGCGGGGCGAGTCGCCGGGGAGCTGTTTTTT. It is translated as CAWSEAGRVAGELFF.

This clone occurred once. The chain recombines TRBV30 with TRBJ1-2, with 7 positions matching TRBD1. With 6 bases clipped from V and 4 bases from J, the junction kept 17 bases outside the gene matches. The CDR3 loop spans 16 amino acids. Germline CDR1 reads GTSNPN; CDR2 reads SVGIG (reference sequence). The CDR3 region has the DNA TGTGCCTGCACTTGGGGAGAGACAGGGACTATCTATGGCTACACCTTC. Translated, it gives CACTWGETGTIYGYTF.

The genes are TRBV6-4 and TRBJ2-1, with TRBD2 identical over 11 bases. Germline assignment: CDR1 MRHNA and CDR2 SNTAGT. The trim removed 5 bases at V and 4 bases at J, leaving 4 bases unmatched. The CDR3 runs to 15 residues. The CDR3 sequence: CASSSGTSGYNEQFF. CDR3 DNA sequence: TGTGCCAGCAGTTCCGGGACTAGCGGATACAATGAGCAGTTCTTC.

As DNA, the CDR3 is TGTGCCAGCAGTGACCGAGGGACCCGCGCGGAGCTGTTTTTT. Protein product: CASSDRGTRAELFF. The V call is TRBV27, the J call TRBJ2-2; D is possibly TRBD1 or TRBD2 (5 bases each). The length of the CDR3 is 14 residues. The germline V gene has CDR1 MNHEY and CDR2 SMNVEV (reference sequence). Between the trimmed V and J ends, which lost 5 bases and 10 bases, there was a span of 17 bases.

A few counts support this clone. The chain carries TRBV6-5 and TRBJ1-5; D ambiguous. Germline V gene sequence: CDR1 MNHEY, CDR2 SVGAGI. Trimming stripped 2 bases from V and 0 bases from J, with 2 bases between. This CDR3 comprises 13 residues. The CDR3 reads CASSYDSNQPQHF. DNA of the CDR3: TGTGCCAGCAGTTACGATAGCAATCAGCCCCAGCATTTT.

The chain couples TRBV27 to TRBJ1-2; D perhaps matches TRBD1 (5 bases). CDR3 size: 14 residues. V gave up 3 bases and J gave up 8 bases, with 16 bases separating them. Per the germline V gene, CDR1 is MNHEY and CDR2 is SMNVEV (reference sequence). For the CDR3, the DNA is TGTGCCAGCAGTTTTTACCCCGGGACGGACGGCTACACCTTC. Residues: CASSFYPGTDGYTF.

The V gene is TRBV14, the J gene TRBJ2-7; 7 nucleotides line up with TRBD2. This CDR3 spans 12 amino acids. The V and J ends lost 0 bases and 9 bases, in that order; junction bases with no gene match: 2. Germline CDR1 SGHDN, CDR2 FVKESK. As DNA, the CDR3 is TGTGCCAGCAGCCAAGAGGCTAGCGGGCAGTACTTC. It translates to CASSQEASGQYF.

The rearrangement uses TRBV30 and TRBJ2-1; D might be TRBD2 (6 bases). Trimming stripped 2 bases from V and 7 bases from J, with 12 bases between. The germline CDR1 and CDR2 sequences are GTSNPN and SVGIG (reference sequence). This CDR3 contains 13 residues. CDR3 protein: CAWSFYSGNEQFF. The DNA of the CDR3 is TGTGCCTGGAGTTTTTACAGCGGGAATGAGCAGTTCTTC.

In its sample, this clone was seen a few times. This chain uses TRBV7-9 with TRBJ2-2; D might be TRBD2 (6 bases). V lost 2 bases and J lost 6, with 13 bases in between. Germline V gene lookup returns CDR1 SEHNR and CDR2 FQNEAQ (reference sequence). The CDR3 runs to 15 residues. The DNA of the CDR3 is TGTGCCAGCAGCTTACCCCAGGGACTGGCCGGGGAGCTGTTTTTT. Its protein product is CASSLPQGLAGELFF.

This rearrangement joins TRBV9 to TRBJ2-1; either TRBD1 or TRBD2 may fit D (5 bases each). Germline assignment: CDR1 SGDLS and CDR2 YYNGEE. Trimming cost V 0 bases and J 6 bases, with 13 bases left between them. The CDR3 covers 15 residues. DNA for the CDR3: TGTGCCAGCAGCGTAGATGTTGGGGCGGGCAATGAGCAGTTCTTC. Translating it yields CASSVDVGAGNEQFF.

In this sample, this clone turned up once. The chain carries TRBV19 and TRBJ2-7; 9 bases line up with TRBD1. CDR1 is LNHDA and CDR2 is SQIVND in the germline V gene (reference sequence). V was clipped by 0 bases and J by 3 bases; unmatched bases: 9. There are 17 residues in the CDR3. The CDR3 DNA is TGTGCCAGTAGTATAGAAGCTTGGGGACAGGGAAACTACGAGCAGTACTTC. Translating gives CASSIEAWGQGNYEQYF. The variable domain in full, completed from reference TRBV19 and TRBJ2-7, reads DGGITQSPKYLFRKEGQNVTLSCEQNLNHDAMYWYRQDPGQGLRLIYYSQIVNDFQKGDIAEGYSVSREKKESFPLTVTSAQKNPTAFYLCASSIEAWGQGNYEQYFGPGTRLTVT.

V and J are TRBV7-9 and TRBJ1-1; D is perhaps TRBD1 (6 bases). The V gene lost 4 bases and the J gene lost 1 base, with 19 bases spanning the gap. Germline V gene data show CDR1 as SEHNR and CDR2 as FQNEAQ (reference sequence). The CDR3 has 17 amino acids. The chain's CDR3 is CASSSIQQGSANTEAFF. CDR3 sequence (DNA): TGTGCCAGCAGCTCCATCCAACAGGGAAGCGCGAACACTGAAGCTTTCTTT. Full variable domain (missing parts from reference TRBV7-9 and TRBJ1-1): DTGVSQNPRHKITKRGQNVTFRCDPISEHNRLYWYRQTLGQGPEFLTYFQNEAQLEKSRLLSDRFSAERPKGSFSTLEIQRTEQGDSAMYLCASSSIQQGSANTEAFFGQGTRLTVV.

The chain joins TRBV4-1 to TRBJ1-1; unclear D gene. Germline V gene data show CDR1 as MGHRA and CDR2 as YSYEKL. The CDR3 has 13 residues. The germline V and J ends were trimmed by 4 bases and 8 bases, with 14 bases remaining between them. CDR3 in amino acids: CASSPQREREAFF. The CDR3 DNA sequence: TGCGCCAGCAGCCCCCAGAGGGAGCGGGAAGCTTTCTTT.

V gene TRBV4-2 combines with J gene TRBJ2-7, with 11 bases identical to TRBD1. This CDR3 spans 15 amino acids. Germline values: CDR1 LGHNA, CDR2 YNFKEQ. The V segment lost 4 bases and the J segment 2 bases; nucleotides outside the gene matches: 4. DNA for the CDR3: TGTGCCAGCAGCCTCGGGACAGGGGGGACCTACGAGCAGTACTTC. Translating it yields CASSLGTGGTYEQYF.

The rearrangement uses TRBV5-4 and TRBJ2-3, with a tentative D call TRBD2 (6 bases). The CDR3 loop spans 12 amino acids. Trimming shortened V by 4 bases and J by 5 bases, and 8 bases separated the two germline ends. The V gene's germline CDR1 is SGHNT and CDR2 YYREEE (reference sequence). The CDR3 spells CASSLGGDTQYF. The CDR3 nucleotides are TGTGCCAGCAGCCTGGGGGGAGATACGCAGTATTTT.

With respect to this clone: Other DNA sequences of this sample code for an identical CDR3. The genes are TRBV27 and TRBJ2-1, with D tentatively TRBD2 (6 bases). Germline V gene sequence: CDR1 MNHEY, CDR2 SMNVEV (reference sequence). The V end lost 3 bases, the J end lost 6 bases, and 12 bases lay between the germline ends. The CDR3 runs 14 residues. This chain's CDR3 is CASSFADSGNEQFF. The CDR3 nucleotides are TGTGCCAGCAGTTTTGCCGATAGCGGCAATGAGCAGTTCTTC.

Only one count was recorded for this clone. The V and J genes are TRBV5-1 and TRBJ1-1; D might be TRBD1 (6 bases). The CDR3 runs 16 residues. The ends were cut back, 0 bases at V and 1 base at J, with 13 bases in the middle. Germline V gene lookup returns CDR1 SGHRS and CDR2 YFSETQ. The CDR3, as DNA: TGCGCCAGCAGCTTGGGCATGGGGGCGCGGAACACTGAAGCTTTCTTT. As protein: CASSLGMGARNTEAFF.

The chain has TRBV5-5 and TRBJ2-5; the D is unclear. The germline gives CDR1 SGHKS, CDR2 YYEKEE (reference sequence). V lost 0 bases to trimming and J lost 2 bases, with 5 bases between them. This CDR3 spans 13 amino acids. The CDR3 reads CASSLAYQETQYF. CDR3 DNA: TGTGCCAGCAGCTTGGCCTATCAAGAGACCCAGTACTTC.